These 16 T cell receptor beta chains came from one sample sequenced in a study of blood T cell repertoires in COVID-19. The table came from immunoSEQ multiplex PCR; TCRdb's copy has only in-frame clones and leaves some out. Of about 190,000 clones listed, 75% to 85% are singletons. The source material was peripheral blood. The receptors were sampled from a man aged 60-69 years with acute or convalescent COVID-19.

This chain joins TRBV2 and TRBJ2-7; tentatively, D is TRBD2 (6 bases). Trimming left V 1 base short and J 0 bases short, with 16 bases between. CDR3 length: 17 residues. Looked up from germline, CDR1 is SNHLY and CDR2 is FYNNEI. The CDR3 nucleotides are TGTGCCAGCAGTGAAGGGAGGGACCGCCTAAACTCCTACGAGCAGTACTTC. Encoded protein: CASSEGRDRLNSYEQYF.

This chain's CDR3 is CASSATGTGAETQYF. The DNA for the CDR3 is TGTGCCAGCAGCGCCACCGGGACAGGGGCTGAGACCCAGTACTTC. The gene calls are TRBV9 and TRBJ2-5, with 10 bases lining up with TRBD1. Trimming at V came to 3 bases and at J to 5 bases, leaving 7 bases not matched to a gene. The CDR3 contains 15 residues. The germline CDR1 and CDR2 sequences are SGDLS and YYNGEE.

The chain has TRBV9 and TRBJ2-7, with 8 positions matching TRBD2. The CDR3 is 15 residues long. V lost 4 bases, J lost 0 bases, and 6 bases stayed unmatched. The germline gives CDR1 SGDLS, CDR2 YYNGEE. CDR3 protein: CASSRGGDPSYEQYF. The CDR3 nucleotides are TGTGCCAGCAGCCGGGGGGGGGACCCCTCCTACGAGCAGTACTTC.

This clone was counted at least ten times. The chain recombines TRBV5-6 with TRBJ1-1; D ambiguous. CDR1 and CDR2 (germline): SGHDT, YYEEEE. The CDR3 length is 15 residues. V lost 1 base, J lost 5 bases, and 15 bases lay in between. The CDR3 protein is CASSLIWASTTEAFF. For the CDR3, the DNA is TGTGCCAGCAGCTTGATTTGGGCTAGCACTACTGAAGCTTTCTTT.

The chain uses TRBV4-2 and TRBJ2-3, with a possible D match to TRBD1 (6 bases). Trimming pared 2 bases from V and 3 bases from J, leaving 9 bases between. The CDR3 totals 14 residues. CDR1 and CDR2 from the germline V gene are LGHNA and YNFKEQ. CDR3 bases: TGTGCCAGCAGCCAACGGACAGAGACAGATACGCAGTATTTT. Its protein product is CASSQRTETDTQYF.

Only one count was recorded for this clone. This chain connects TRBV28 to TRBJ2-3; possible D gene TRBD2, 6 bases. The CDR3 is made up of 17 amino acids. Trimming shortened V by 1 base and J by 4 bases, and 18 bases separated the two germline ends. CDR1 is MDHEN and CDR2 is SYDVKM in the germline V gene. The CDR3 here is CASSLYVAEGGADTQYF. The CDR3 coding sequence is TGTGCCAGCAGTTTATACGTGGCAGAGGGAGGCGCAGATACGCAGTATTTT.

V gene TRBV9 combines with J gene TRBJ1-3; 10 bases are a match to TRBD1. The CDR3 extends over 16 amino acids. J was trimmed by 0 bases and V by 0 bases; bases with no gene match: 0. CDR1 and CDR2 from the germline V gene are SGDLS and YYNGEE. Here the CDR3 reads CASSVGTGGSGNTIYF. In nucleotides, the CDR3 is TGTGCCAGCAGCGTAGGGACAGGGGGCTCTGGAAACACCATATATTTT.

The chain combines TRBV11-2 with TRBJ1-1; possible D gene TRBD1, 5 bases. Trimming took 1 base from V and 3 from J, leaving 12 bases between them. CDR1 and CDR2 (germline): SGHAT, FQNNGV. The CDR3 loop spans 15 amino acids. This CDR3 reads CASSLATPGYTEAFF. The CDR3 region has the DNA TGTGCCAGCAGCTTAGCGACCCCAGGGTACACTGAAGCTTTCTTT.

The chain has TRBV5-1 and TRBJ1-2; D possibly corresponds to TRBD1 (6 bases). CDR3 length equals 15 residues. V was trimmed by 3 bases and J by 6 bases, leaving 18 bases between them. Germline loops: CDR1 SGHRS, CDR2 YFSETQ. The CDR3 DNA reads as TGCGCCAGCAGCTCGTCCGGGGACACCTTTAATGGCTACACCTTC. Its translation: CASSSSGDTFNGYTF.

The chain links TRBV7-9 to TRBJ2-3; TRBD1 matches 7 bases. The CDR3 runs to 14 residues. With 3 bases clipped from V and 4 bases from J, the junction kept 4 bases outside the gene matches. Germline values: CDR1 SEHNR, CDR2 FQNEAQ (reference sequence). The CDR3 nucleotides read TGTGCCAGCAGCTTTCGACAGGGCTCAGATACGCAGTATTTT. Its protein product is CASSFRQGSDTQYF.

The genes are TRBV6-6 and TRBJ1-1; a possible D gene is TRBD1 (5 bases). The V end was cut by 4 bases, the J end by 9 bases, with 15 bases between. Germline CDR1 MNHNY, CDR2 SVGAGI (reference sequence). The CDR3 contains 13 residues. The DNA of the CDR3 is TGTGCCAGCAGTTTTGCGGACGGGGGAAAAGCTTTCTTT. Protein sequence: CASSFADGGKAFF.

This chain joins TRBV6-1 and TRBJ2-1; D is perhaps TRBD2 (5 bases). Trimming pared 3 bases from V and 15 bases from J, leaving 12 bases between. Germline lookup yields CDR1 MNHNS and CDR2 SASEGT. The CDR3 sequence is 11 residues long. The CDR3 sequence: CASSESGKRFF. The CDR3 DNA reads TGTGCCAGCAGTGAGTCGGGGAAGAGGTTCTTC.

The chain is built from TRBV6-5 and TRBJ2-1, with D possibly TRBD2 on 5 matching bases. This CDR3 contains 15 residues. Germline CDR1 is MNHEY and CDR2 is SVGAGI. Trimming shortened V by 2 bases and J by 0 bases, and 8 bases separated the two germline ends. The CDR3 sequence: CASSYTGSSYNEQFF. CDR3 bases: TGTGCCAGCAGTTACACGGGAAGCTCCTACAATGAGCAGTTCTTC.

The chain recombines TRBV3-1 (or the pseudogene TRBV3-2) with TRBJ1-2; TRBD1 matches 8 bases. Germline CDR1 is LGHDT and CDR2 is YNNKEL (reference sequence). V lost 4 bases to trimming and J lost 7 bases; unmatched junction nucleotides: 8. CDR3 length equals 14 residues. This CDR3 reads CASSRGQGETGYTF. Written as DNA, the CDR3 is TGTGCCAGCAGCCGCGGACAGGGCGAAACTGGCTACACCTTC.

The genes are TRBV18 and TRBJ1-2, with a possible D match to TRBD1 (6 bases). This CDR3 spans 13 amino acids. V shed 2 bases and J shed 14 bases, with 18 bases lying between them. Germline loops: CDR1 KGHSH, CDR2 LQKENI. CDR3 nucleotides: TGTGCCAGCTCACCATCGGACAGCCGCGGTTTTACCTTC. Residues: CASSPSDSRGFTF.

The chain has TRBV30 and TRBJ2-1, with 9 bases fitting TRBD2. The CDR3 runs 13 residues. After removal of 2 bases from V and 4 bases from J, the junction contained 0 bases not matched to a gene. Germline V gene data show CDR1 as GTSNPN and CDR2 as SVGIG (reference sequence). The CDR3 is CAWSSGRYNEQFF. CDR3 nucleotides: TGTGCCTGGAGTAGCGGGAGGTACAATGAGCAGTTCTTC.